This T cell receptor beta chain was obtained from a study of blood T cell repertoires in COVID-19. Sequencing used immunoSEQ multiplex PCR; TCRdb keeps in-frame clones, though not all of them. The sample carries fewer than 110,000 clones, roughly 82% recorded once. As for this clone: This CDR3 is also generated by other DNA sequences in the sample.

V lost 4 bases and J lost 2; bases outside the gene matches: 4. Germline values: CDR1 LGHDT, CDR2 YNNKEL (reference sequence). The CDR3 is 14 amino acids. The V and J genes are TRBV3-1 (or the pseudogene TRBV3-2) and TRBJ2-7; 8 bases align to TRBD1. The sequence derives from a human donor in a cohort sampled during active COVID-19. Sequencing input: peripheral blood. The CDR3 region has the DNA TGTGCCAGCAGCCCCCGGACAGGGACCTACGAGCAGTACTTC. Amino acid sequence: CASSPRTGTYEQYF.